Listed below are T cell receptor beta chains from one sample, sequenced in a study of OX40 agonist ivuxolimab in advanced cancers. Data came from immunoSEQ multiplex PCR; TCRdb stores just in-frame clones and leaves some out. The repertoire holds more than 65,000 clones, around four fifths seen once, with around 25% in the top ten. Material: CD4+ or CD8+ T cells sorted from blood, obtained in a trial of the OX40 agonist ivuxolimab. The receptors derive from an adult with an advanced solid tumor such as melanoma, head and neck, liver or kidney cancer. Both conserved end residues are part of each CDR3. The D gene is left open where the match is weak. The listing skips clone size in some rows; elsewhere it reads once, few, many or a size class.

d_gene	v_gene	abundance	j_gene	CDR3nt	CDR3aa
.	TRBV30	.	TRBJ2-1	TGTGCCTGGAGTGTTTACAGGGTAAAGAATGAGCAGTTCTTC	CAWSVYRVKNEQFF
TRBD2	TRBV4-2	few	TRBJ2-3	TGTGCCAGCAGCCGGTCACTAGCGGGAGGTGGCACAGATACGCAGTATTTT	CASSRSLAGGGTDTQYF
.	TRBV15	.	TRBJ2-7	TGTGCCACCAGCAGAGATAAGGCGGACGAGCAGTACTTC	CATSRDKADEQYF
TRBD1	TRBV2	.	TRBJ2-1	TGTGCCAGCAGTTTAACGGACAGGGAGTCCAATGAGCAGTTCTTC	CASSLTDRESNEQFF
.	TRBV6-6	.	TRBJ1-1	TGTGCCAGCAGTTACTCGGGGGAGCTGAACACTGAAGCTTTCTTT	CASSYSGELNTEAFF
.	TRBV30	.	TRBJ2-7	TGTGCCTGGAGCCGGACCCCTTCTTGGGAGCAGTACTTC	CAWSRTPSWEQYF
TRBD1	TRBV7-9	.	TRBJ1-4	TGTGCCAGCAGCTTAGCAGGGGGCGGTGAAAAACTGTTTTTT	CASSLAGGGEKLFF
TRBD1	TRBV7-8	.	TRBJ1-2	TGTGCCAGCAGCTTAGATCGGGACAGGGTAGATGGCTACACCTTC	CASSLDRDRVDGYTF
TRBD2	TRBV10-1	once	TRBJ2-7	TGCGCCAGCAGTGAGAATGCCCTTTTGGGACTAGCATACGAGCAGTACTTC	CASSENALLGLAYEQYF
.	TRBV14	few	TRBJ2-7	TGTGCCAGCAGCCAACAGGGACTGGGCTACGAGCAGTACTTC	CASSQQGLGYEQYF
TRBD2	TRBV7-6	.	TRBJ2-2	TGTGCCAGCAGCGCAACTAGCGGGAACACCGGGGAGCTGTTTTTT	CASSATSGNTGELFF
TRBD1	TRBV11-2	.	TRBJ1-3	TGTGCCAGCAGCGTACAGGGGGCTAGGGACACCATATATTTT	CASSVQGARDTIYF
.	TRBV19	.	TRBJ1-5	TGTGCCAGTAGTCCCTACAGTGGCCGTGATAGCAATCAGCCCCAGCATTTT	CASSPYSGRDSNQPQHF
.	TRBV5-1	.	TRBJ1-1	TGCGCCAGCAGCCGGGACCCGTCGGGCACTGAAGCTTTCTTT	CASSRDPSGTEAFF
TRBD1	TRBV7-2	once	TRBJ2-1	TGTGCCAGCAGCAGGGACAGGTCCTACAATGAGCAGTTCTTC	CASSRDRSYNEQFF
TRBD1	TRBV18	.	TRBJ2-1	TGTGCCAGCTCACTGCGGGACAGGTCAGCCCCTCTAAGCTCCTACAATGAGCAGTTCTTC	CASSLRDRSAPLSSYNEQFF
TRBD2	TRBV4-1	.	TRBJ2-1	TGCGCCAGCAGCCAAGAACGCCGTGCGGGGGGGACTTATGAGCAGTTCTTC	CASSQERRAGGTYEQFF
.	TRBV27	.	TRBJ1-2	TGTGCCAGCAGCTATACGACAGGAGACTATGGCTACACCTTC	CASSYTTGDYGYTF